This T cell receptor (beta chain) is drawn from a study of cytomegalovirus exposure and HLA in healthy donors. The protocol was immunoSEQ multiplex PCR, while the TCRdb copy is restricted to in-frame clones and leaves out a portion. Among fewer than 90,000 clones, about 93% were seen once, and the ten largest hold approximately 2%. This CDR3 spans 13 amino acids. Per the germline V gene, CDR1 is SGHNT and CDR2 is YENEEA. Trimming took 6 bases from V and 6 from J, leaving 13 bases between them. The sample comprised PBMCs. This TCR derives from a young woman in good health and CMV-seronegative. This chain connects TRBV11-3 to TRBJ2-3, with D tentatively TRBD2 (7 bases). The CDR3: CASRGGAPDTQYF. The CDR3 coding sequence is TGTGCCAGCAGAGGGGGGGCACCCGATACGCAGTATTTT.